This is a list of T cell receptor beta chains from one sample in a study of cytomegalovirus exposure and HLA in healthy donors. Method: immunoSEQ multiplex PCR; TCRdb's copy keeps in-frame clones and lacks some. The sample holds hundreds of thousands of clones, about 80% seen once. Sequenced input: PBMCs. These receptors originate from a man aged 18 to 30 in good health and CMV-seronegative. Both conserved end residues are part of each CDR3. The D gene is left open where the match is weak. Not every row has a clone size; where given, it reads once, few, many or a size class.

CDR3 protein	CDR3 DNA	clone size	D gene	J gene	V gene
CAIYTGELFF	TGTGCCATCTACACCGGGGAGCTGTTTTTT	-	-	TRBJ2-2	TRBV7-9
CASSPNRAGLGGGYTF	TGTGCCAGCAGCCCAAACCGGGCAGGGTTAGGGGGTGGCTACACCTTC	-	-	TRBJ1-2	TRBV28
CASTPTSGTGDTEAFF	TGTGCCAGTACCCCTACATCCGGGACAGGGGACACTGAAGCTTTCTTT	-	TRBD1	TRBJ1-1	TRBV19
CASSFGSASLGDTQYF	TGCGCCAGCAGCTTTGGATCAGCGAGCCTCGGGGATACGCAGTATTTT	-	-	TRBJ2-3	TRBV5-1
CASSAGTSGGAYEQYF	TGTGCCAGCAGTGCCGGGACTAGCGGGGGAGCCTACGAGCAGTACTTC	-	TRBD2	TRBJ2-7	TRBV6-1
CASKPGREGDEQFF	TGTGCCAGCAAGCCTGGGCGGGAGGGTGATGAGCAGTTCTTC	-	TRBD2	TRBJ2-1	TRBV2
CASSEAPSHLGEQFF	TGTGCCAGCAGTGAAGCTCCTAGCCACCTTGGGGAGCAGTTCTTC	-	-	TRBJ2-1	TRBV2
CASSRGGVNEQFF	TGTGCCAGCAGTCGGGGAGGGGTGAATGAGCAGTTCTTC	few	TRBD2	TRBJ2-1	TRBV27
CASSLVAGDPYEQYF	TGCGCCAGCAGCTTGGTGGCAGGGGACCCCTACGAGCAGTACTTC	-	-	TRBJ2-7	TRBV5-1
CASSFDRGQETQYF	TGCGCCAGCAGCTTCGACAGGGGCCAAGAGACCCAGTACTTC	few	TRBD1	TRBJ2-5	TRBV5-1
CASSERLAGGHQYF	TGTGCCAGCAGTGAAAGACTAGCGGGAGGCCATCAGTACTTC	-	TRBD2	TRBJ2-4	TRBV2
CASRPGGSGNTIYF	TGTGCCAGTAGACCCGGAGGCTCTGGAAACACCATATATTTT	-	-	TRBJ1-3	TRBV19
CASSPGGRGGNTIYF	TGTGCCAGCAGCCCCGGGGGGAGGGGCGGAAACACCATATATTTT	-	-	TRBJ1-3	TRBV9
CASSEGGGVDGELFF	TGTGCCAGCAGCGAAGGGGGGGGAGTTGACGGGGAGCTGTTTTTT	-	-	TRBJ2-2	TRBV9
CASSTGGTEAFF	TGTGCCAGCAGTACAGGGGGTACTGAAGCTTTCTTT	few	TRBD1	TRBJ1-1	TRBV6-5
CASSVPREGPGELFF	TGTGCCAGCAGTGTTCCAAGGGAGGGCCCCGGGGAGCTGTTTTTT	-	TRBD2	TRBJ2-2	TRBV6-6
CAWAHGGRSEQYF	TGTGCCTGGGCCCACGGGGGGAGGAGCGAGCAGTACTTC	-	TRBD2	TRBJ2-7	TRBV30
CASSSQGADYEQYF	TGTGCCAGCAGTTCACAGGGTGCCGACTACGAGCAGTACTTC	-	-	TRBJ2-7	TRBV27
CASSHPTDSQETQYF	TGTGCCAGCAGCCACCCCACAGACAGTCAAGAGACCCAGTACTTC	-	-	TRBJ2-5	TRBV7-9
CASSAGVSYEQYF	TGTGCCAGCAGTGCCGGGGTCTCCTACGAGCAGTACTTC	-	-	TRBJ2-7	TRBV2
CAIGDREETQYF	TGTGCCATCGGGGACAGGGAAGAGACCCAGTACTTC	-	TRBD1	TRBJ2-5	TRBV10-3
CASSPRQGPSYEQYF	TGCGCCAGCAGCCCACGACAGGGCCCCTCCTACGAGCAGTACTTC	-	TRBD1	TRBJ2-7	TRBV4-1
CASSAPGQGSGEQYF	TGTGCCAGCAGTGCACCGGGACAGGGGTCGGGCGAGCAGTACTTC	few	TRBD1	TRBJ2-7	TRBV28
CASSKNTGNTEAFF	TGCGCCAGCAGCAAAAATACGGGGAACACTGAAGCTTTCTTT	-	-	TRBJ1-1	TRBV5-1
CASWGGVGSYNEQFF	TGTGCCAGCTGGGGCGGAGTGGGCTCCTACAATGAGCAGTTCTTC	-	-	TRBJ2-1	TRBV6-5
CASPLAGDSGNEQFF	TGTGCCAGCCCCCTAGCGGGAGATTCCGGCAATGAGCAGTTCTTC	-	TRBD2	TRBJ2-1	TRBV2
CASSSQGALSPLHF	TGTGCCAGCAGCTCACAGGGGGCTTTGTCACCCCTCCACTTT	-	TRBD1	TRBJ1-6	TRBV11-2
CASSRVGLADEQFF	TGTGCCAGCAGCCGAGTGGGACTAGCGGATGAGCAGTTCTTC	once	TRBD2	TRBJ2-1	TRBV9
CSGTDNYEQYF	TGCAGCGGGACAGATAACTACGAGCAGTACTTC	-	TRBD1	TRBJ2-7	TRBV20-1
CASSGTGGRRRDQPQHF	TGTGCCAGCAGTGGAACGGGGGGACGAAGGCGGGATCAGCCCCAGCATTTT	-	-	TRBJ1-5	TRBV28
CASRGRTNTGELFF	TGTGCCAGCAGGGGCAGAACGAACACCGGGGAGCTGTTTTTT	-	-	TRBJ2-2	TRBV6-1
CASSSSLTEAFF	TGTGCCAGCAGTTCCTCACTTACTGAAGCTTTCTTT	-	-	TRBJ1-1	TRBV6-5
CATSPVRGPNYEQYF	TGTGCCACCAGCCCGGTTCGAGGGCCCAACTACGAGCAGTACTTC	-	-	TRBJ2-7	TRBV15
CAWRGQGALNEQYF	TGTGCCTGGAGGGGACAGGGGGCGCTTAACGAGCAGTACTTC	-	TRBD1	TRBJ2-7	TRBV30
CASSPTDSSYEQYF	TGCGCCAGCAGCCCAACGGACTCCTCCTACGAGCAGTACTTC	once	-	TRBJ2-7	TRBV4-1
CSSSLYTGTKLFF	TGTTCCAGCAGCTTATATACAGGGACAAAACTGTTTTTT	-	-	TRBJ1-4	TRBV7-9
CASSRGTGGIYSNEQFF	TGTGCCAGCAGCCGAGGGACAGGGGGGATCTATTCCAATGAGCAGTTCTTC	-	TRBD1	TRBJ2-1	TRBV5-5
CASSLGFGDRSGANVLTF	TGTGCCAGCAGCTTAGGTTTCGGGGATCGCTCTGGGGCCAACGTCCTGACTTTC	-	-	TRBJ2-6	TRBV7-9
CASSLLTGETEAFF	TGCGCCAGCAGCTTACTGACAGGGGAAACTGAAGCTTTCTTT	-	TRBD1	TRBJ1-1	TRBV5-1
CASSPSYGGSETQYF	TGTGCCAGCTCACCTTCCTACGGCGGGAGTGAGACCCAGTACTTC	few	TRBD2	TRBJ2-5	TRBV18
CASRRKGQGNLNTEAFF	TGTGCCAGCAGGAGGAAGGGACAGGGGAACCTGAACACTGAAGCTTTCTTT	-	TRBD1	TRBJ1-1	TRBV5-6
CASSLGLAGTTDTQYF	TGTGCCAGCAGTTTGGGACTAGCGGGCACCACAGATACGCAGTATTTT	-	TRBD2	TRBJ2-3	TRBV28
CASSLERGGSSAQYF	TGTGCCAGCAGCTTGGAAAGGGGGGGCAGTTCGGCCCAGTACTTC	-	-	TRBJ2-5	TRBV5-8
CAISESRQGSTEAFF	TGTGCCATCAGTGAGTCAAGACAGGGAAGCACTGAAGCTTTCTTT	-	TRBD1	TRBJ1-1	TRBV10-3